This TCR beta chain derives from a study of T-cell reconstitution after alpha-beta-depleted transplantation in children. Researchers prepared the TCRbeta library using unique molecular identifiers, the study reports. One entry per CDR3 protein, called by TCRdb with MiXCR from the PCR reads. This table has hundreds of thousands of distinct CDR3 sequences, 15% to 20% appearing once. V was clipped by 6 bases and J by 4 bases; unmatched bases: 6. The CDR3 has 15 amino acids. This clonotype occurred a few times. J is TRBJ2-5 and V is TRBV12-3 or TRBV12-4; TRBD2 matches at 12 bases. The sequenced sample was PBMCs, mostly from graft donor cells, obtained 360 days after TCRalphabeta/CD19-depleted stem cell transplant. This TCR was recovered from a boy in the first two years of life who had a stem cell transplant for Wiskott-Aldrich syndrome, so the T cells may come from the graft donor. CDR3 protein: CASSPTSGGLETQYF. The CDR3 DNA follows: TGTGCCAGCAGCCCAACTAGCGGGGGGCTAGAGACCCAGTACTTC.